This T cell receptor beta chain is drawn from a study of shared clonotypes between healthy human individuals. General study findings and limits: Generally, naive subsets (rather than memory subsets) showed larger estimated richness. With a few donors compared, around 5% of naive CD4 clonotypes were shared. The generation probabilities recorded for non-shared clonotypes fell below those of clonotypes shared by all four donors.

To note about this clone: Its antigen is still unknown.

TCRdb's table, derived via immunoSEQ multiplex PCR, lists solely in-frame clones and lacks some. Here the sample spans 2 million to 2.5 million clones, roughly 93% being singletons. Naive CD4+ cells were CD45RA-selected; the remaining cells were memory. The CDR3 consists of 12 residues. Material for sequencing was naive CD4+ T cells from PBMCs. Subset of the sample: CD45RA+ positively selected. The rearrangement uses TRBV21-1 and TRBJ2-5. TRBV21-1 is flagged as a pseudogene. The receptor comes from a man aged 18 to 30 in good health. Some clones in this sample may be carry-over from other donors' samples. CDR3 protein: CASSKVPETQYF. The CDR3 DNA reads as TGTGCCAGCAGCAAAGTACCAGAGACCCAGTACTTC.